The 13 T cell receptor beta chains below come from one sample, sequenced in a study of control samples from healthy donors and cancer patients. TCRdb's copy holds only in-frame clones and misses some; the assay was immunoSEQ multiplex PCR. The table lists approximately 92,000 clones, roughly 93% of them singletons. The sequenced sample was blood. These receptor sequences come from a woman aged 25 to 45 in good health.

The chain links TRBV11-3 to TRBJ2-7; D tentatively fits TRBD1 or TRBD2 (5 bases each). CDR1 and CDR2 (germline): SGHNT, YENEEA. The CDR3 runs 16 residues. V gave up 5 bases and J gave up 4 bases, with 21 bases separating them. CDR3 protein: CASSRRGPHTEYEQYF. CDR3 DNA sequence: TGTGCCAGCAGCAGACGGGGACCTCACACGGAATACGAGCAGTACTTC.

A single count supports this clone. This chain's CDR3 is CASRNPGQGFSGYTF. Written as DNA, the CDR3 is TGTGCCAGTAGAAACCCGGGACAGGGGTTTAGTGGCTACACCTTC. The rearrangement links TRBV19 to TRBJ1-2; 10 positions match TRBD1. The CDR3 is made up of 15 amino acids. Germline V gene data show CDR1 as LNHDA and CDR2 as SQIVND (reference sequence). V shed 6 bases and J 7 bases; nucleotides not matched to a gene: 11.

The chain is built from TRBV4-1 and TRBJ1-1; D perhaps matches TRBD1 (5 bases). V lost 2 bases and J lost 3, with 13 bases in between. The CDR3 extends over 15 amino acids. CDR1 MGHRA and CDR2 YSYEKL come from the germline V gene. The CDR3 sequence is CASSQRGARDTEAFF. The CDR3 nucleotides are TGCGCCAGCAGCCAACGAGGAGCCAGGGACACTGAAGCTTTCTTT.

J is TRBJ1-2 and V is TRBV27; 8 bases are shared with TRBD1. The CDR3 is made up of 16 amino acids. Germline assignment: CDR1 MNHEY and CDR2 SMNVEV (reference sequence). J was trimmed by 5 bases and V by 4 bases; bases with no gene match: 12. The CDR3 DNA reads TGTGCCAGCAGTTCTAGGGGATTGGACAGGGTATATGGCTACACCTTC. Protein sequence: CASSSRGLDRVYGYTF.

In DNA, the CDR3 is TGTGCCAGCAGCTCATACTGGCCCTACAATGAGCAGTTCTTC. Residues: CASSSYWPYNEQFF. This rearrangement joins TRBV11-2 to TRBJ2-1; no clear D gene. V dropped 4 bases and J dropped 2 bases, with 9 bases sitting between them. In germline, CDR1 is SGHAT, CDR2 FQNNGV. The CDR3 is made up of 14 amino acids.

The chain uses TRBV4-1 and TRBJ1-5; 9 bases are a match to TRBD1. The junction had 9 bases not matched to a gene; V was cut back by 2 bases and J by 7 bases. The CDR3 covers 16 residues. The germline CDR1 and CDR2 sequences are MGHRA and YSYEKL. CDR3 loop: CASSQPRTGVGQPQHF. The CDR3 nucleotides read TGCGCCAGCAGCCAACCCAGGACAGGGGTGGGCCAGCCCCAGCATTTT.

The chain links TRBV29-1 to TRBJ1-1, with TRBD1 as a possible D gene (5 bases). Deletions cut 6 bases from V and 4 bases from J, with 18 bases between. The length of the CDR3 is 14 residues. Germline lookup yields CDR1 SQVTM and CDR2 ANQGSEA. The CDR3 protein is CSVGGYRRGTEAFF. CDR3 DNA sequence: TGCAGCGTCGGGGGATATCGGAGAGGCACTGAAGCTTTCTTT.

V gene TRBV27 combines with J gene TRBJ2-7, with TRBD1 matching over 7 bases. Looked up from germline, CDR1 is MNHEY and CDR2 is SMNVEV (reference sequence). The length of the CDR3 is 16 residues. Trimming at V came to 2 bases and at J to 4 bases, leaving 11 bases not matched to a gene. In DNA form, the CDR3 reads TGTGCCAGCAGTTTAGGGACAGCTTTTAAAACGTACGAGCAGTACTTC. This translates into CASSLGTAFKTYEQYF.

The chain carries TRBV12-3 or TRBV12-4 and TRBJ2-7; no clear D. This CDR3 region has 12 residues. V lost 1 base and J 3 bases, leaving 4 bases between the germline ends. This chain's CDR3 is CASSLVIYEQYF. The CDR3 DNA sequence: TGTGCCAGCAGTTTAGTTATCTACGAGCAGTACTTC.

The chain is built from TRBV18 and TRBJ1-5, with D unclear. V lost 0 bases and J 7 bases, leaving 7 bases between the germline ends. The germline V gene encodes CDR1 KGHSH and CDR2 LQKENI. The CDR3 is 13 residues long. The CDR3 loop reads CASSPPAGQPQHF. The CDR3 DNA is TGTGCCAGCTCACCACCGGCCGGCCAGCCCCAGCATTTT.

This clone was picked up one time. The chain combines TRBV28 with TRBJ2-5; 7 bases line up with TRBD1. Germline-derived CDR1 and CDR2 are MDHEN and SYDVKM. This CDR3 region has 19 residues. Losses at the gene ends were 4 bases for V and 5 bases for J; bases not matched to a gene: 22. The CDR3 spells CASSSPLKPGQSHRETQYF. CDR3 coding DNA: TGTGCCAGCAGTTCTCCACTCAAACCGGGACAGTCCCACCGGGAGACCCAGTACTTC.

This chain uses TRBV18 with TRBJ1-1, with D uncertain. Germline assignment: CDR1 KGHSH and CDR2 LQKENI. The V gene lost 5 bases and the J gene lost 0 bases, with 13 bases spanning the gap. This CDR3 comprises 15 residues. The CDR3 DNA reads as TGTGCCAGCTCAGGAAAGGGCTTACTGAACACTGAAGCTTTCTTT. This sequence encodes CASSGKGLLNTEAFF.

The chain links TRBV5-1 to TRBJ2-3; 14 bases agree with TRBD2. The germline V gene encodes CDR1 SGHRS and CDR2 YFSETQ. The CDR3 length is 15 residues. J lost 0 bases, V lost 9 bases, and 3 bases had no gene match. CDR3 in DNA: TGCGCCACCGGGACTAGCGGGGGAAGCACAGATACGCAGTATTTT. This translates into CATGTSGGSTDTQYF.